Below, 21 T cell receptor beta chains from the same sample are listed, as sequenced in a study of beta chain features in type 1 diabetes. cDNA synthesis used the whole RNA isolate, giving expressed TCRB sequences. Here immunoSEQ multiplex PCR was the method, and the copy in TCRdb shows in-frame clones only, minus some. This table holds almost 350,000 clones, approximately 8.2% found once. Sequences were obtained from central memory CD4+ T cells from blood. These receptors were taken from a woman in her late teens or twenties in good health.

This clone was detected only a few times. CDR3: CASSLEFQGPNTGELFF. CDR3 DNA: TGCGCCAGCAGCTTGGAATTTCAGGGGCCGAACACCGGGGAGCTGTTTTTT. This rearrangement joins TRBV5-1 to TRBJ2-2, with D tentatively TRBD1 (6 bases). The CDR3 consists of 17 residues. Germline V gene data show CDR1 as SGHRS and CDR2 as YFSETQ. V was trimmed by 0 bases and J by 0 bases, leaving 12 bases between them.

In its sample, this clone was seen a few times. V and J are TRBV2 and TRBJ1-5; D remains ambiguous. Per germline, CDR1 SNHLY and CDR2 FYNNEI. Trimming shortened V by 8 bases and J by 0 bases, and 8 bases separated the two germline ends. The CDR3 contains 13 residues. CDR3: CASGLVSNQPQHF. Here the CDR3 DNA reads TGTGCCAGCGGTCTGGTTAGCAATCAGCCCCAGCATTTT.

The CDR3 protein is CASRTLAGGVKDTQYF. The CDR3 DNA sequence: TGCGCCAGCAGAACGCTAGCGGGAGGGGTGAAGGATACGCAGTATTTT. V gene TRBV5-1 combines with J gene TRBJ2-3; 12 nucleotides align to TRBD2. V shed 5 bases, J shed 6 bases, and the junction held 10 bases outside the gene matches. The CDR3 runs 16 residues. CDR1 is SGHRS and CDR2 is YFSETQ in the germline V gene.

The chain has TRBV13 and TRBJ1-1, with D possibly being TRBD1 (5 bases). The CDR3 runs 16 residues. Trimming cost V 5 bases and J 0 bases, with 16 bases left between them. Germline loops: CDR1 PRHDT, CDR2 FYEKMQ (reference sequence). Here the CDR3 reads CASSPRQGRMNTEAFF. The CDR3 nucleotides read TGTGCCAGCAGCCCCAGGCAGGGCCGCATGAACACTGAAGCTTTCTTT.

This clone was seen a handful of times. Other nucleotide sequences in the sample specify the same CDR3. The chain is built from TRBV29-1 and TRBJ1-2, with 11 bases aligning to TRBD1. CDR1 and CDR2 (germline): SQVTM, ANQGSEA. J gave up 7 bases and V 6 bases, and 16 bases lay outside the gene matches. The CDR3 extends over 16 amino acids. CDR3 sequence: CSVLSGTGGRYSGYTF. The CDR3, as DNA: TGCAGCGTCCTCAGCGGGACAGGGGGTCGATACTCTGGCTACACCTTC.

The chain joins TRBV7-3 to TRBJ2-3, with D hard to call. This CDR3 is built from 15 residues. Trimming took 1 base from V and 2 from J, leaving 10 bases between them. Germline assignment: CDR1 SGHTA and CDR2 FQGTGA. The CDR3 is CASSLIGLSTDTQYF. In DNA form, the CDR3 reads TGTGCCAGCAGCTTAATAGGGCTATCCACAGATACGCAGTATTTT.

CDR3 in DNA: TGTGCCAGCAGCCCCCCCCGTTTAGCGGGAGTCCTTGGGGCCAACGTCCTGACTTTC. It is translated as CASSPPRLAGVLGANVLTF. The V and J genes are TRBV7-9 and TRBJ2-6, with TRBD2 identical over 9 bases. Germline V gene lookup returns CDR1 SEHNR and CDR2 FQNEAQ (reference sequence). The ends lost 5 bases at V and 3 bases at J; junction bases unmatched: 14. There are 19 residues in the CDR3.

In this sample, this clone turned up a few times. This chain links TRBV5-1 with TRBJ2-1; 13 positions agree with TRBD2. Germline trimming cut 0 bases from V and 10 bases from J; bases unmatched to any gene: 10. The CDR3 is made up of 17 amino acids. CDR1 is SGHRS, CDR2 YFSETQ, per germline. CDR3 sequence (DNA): TGCGCCAGCAGCTTGGGGGGCTGGACTAGCGGGAGACAGGAGCAGTTCTTC. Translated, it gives CASSLGGWTSGRQEQFF. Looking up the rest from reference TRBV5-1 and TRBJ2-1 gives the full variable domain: KAGVTQTPRYLIKTRGQQVTLSCSPISGHRSVSWYQQTPGQGLQFLFEYFSETQRNKGNFPGRFSGRQFSNSRSEMNVSTLELGDSALYLCASSLGGWTSGRQEQFFGPGTRLTVL.

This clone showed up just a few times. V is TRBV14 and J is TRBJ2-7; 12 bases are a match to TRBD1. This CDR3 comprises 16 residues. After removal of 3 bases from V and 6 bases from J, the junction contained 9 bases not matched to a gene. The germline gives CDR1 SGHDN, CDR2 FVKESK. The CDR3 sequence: CASSHETGTGGGEQYF. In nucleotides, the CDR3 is TGTGCCAGCAGCCACGAAACCGGGACAGGGGGCGGCGAGCAGTACTTC.

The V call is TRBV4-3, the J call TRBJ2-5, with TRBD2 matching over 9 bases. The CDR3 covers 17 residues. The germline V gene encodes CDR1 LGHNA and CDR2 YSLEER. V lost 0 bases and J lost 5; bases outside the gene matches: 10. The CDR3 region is CASSQDFSGSGGETQYF. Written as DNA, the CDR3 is TGCGCCAGCAGCCAAGATTTTAGCGGGAGTGGTGGGGAGACCCAGTACTTC.

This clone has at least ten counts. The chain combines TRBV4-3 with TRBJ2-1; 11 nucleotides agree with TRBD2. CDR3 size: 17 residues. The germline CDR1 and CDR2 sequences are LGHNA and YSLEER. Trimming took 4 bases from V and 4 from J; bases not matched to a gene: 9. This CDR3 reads CASSPTSGSLPYNEQFF. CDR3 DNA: TGCGCCAGCAGCCCCACTAGCGGGAGTTTACCGTACAATGAGCAGTTCTTC.

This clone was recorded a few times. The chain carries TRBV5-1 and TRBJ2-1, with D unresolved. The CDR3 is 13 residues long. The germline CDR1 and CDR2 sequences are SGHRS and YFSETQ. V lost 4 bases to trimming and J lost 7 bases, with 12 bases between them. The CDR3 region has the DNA TGCGCCAGCAGCGCGTCGACTTTTAATGAGCAGTTCTTC. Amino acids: CASSASTFNEQFF.

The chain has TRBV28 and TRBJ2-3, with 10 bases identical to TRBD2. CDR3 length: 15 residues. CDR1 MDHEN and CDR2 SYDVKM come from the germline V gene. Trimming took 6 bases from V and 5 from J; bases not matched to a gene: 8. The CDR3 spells CASRRIAGGLDTQYF. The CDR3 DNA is TGTGCCAGCAGGCGTATAGCGGGAGGATTAGATACGCAGTATTTT.

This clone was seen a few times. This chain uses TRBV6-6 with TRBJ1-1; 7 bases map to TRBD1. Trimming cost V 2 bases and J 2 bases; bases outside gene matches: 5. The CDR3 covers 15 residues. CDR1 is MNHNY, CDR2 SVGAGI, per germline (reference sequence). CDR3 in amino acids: CASSYAQGGNTEAFF. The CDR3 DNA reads TGTGCCAGCAGTTACGCGCAGGGGGGAAACACTGAAGCTTTCTTT.

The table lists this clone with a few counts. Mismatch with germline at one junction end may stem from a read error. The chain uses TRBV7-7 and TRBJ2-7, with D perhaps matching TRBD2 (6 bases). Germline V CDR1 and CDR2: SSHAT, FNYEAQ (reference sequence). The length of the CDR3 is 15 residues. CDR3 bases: TGTGCTAGCAGCCCTCGACTAGTTAAATGTCACGAGCAGTACTTC. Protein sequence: CASSPRLVKCHEQYF.

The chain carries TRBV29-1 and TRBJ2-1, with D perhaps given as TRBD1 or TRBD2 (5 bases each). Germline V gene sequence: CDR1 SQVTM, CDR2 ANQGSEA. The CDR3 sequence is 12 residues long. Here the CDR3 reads CRVGTEGNEQFF. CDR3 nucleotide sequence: TGCAGGGTCGGGACCGAAGGCAATGAGCAGTTCTTC.

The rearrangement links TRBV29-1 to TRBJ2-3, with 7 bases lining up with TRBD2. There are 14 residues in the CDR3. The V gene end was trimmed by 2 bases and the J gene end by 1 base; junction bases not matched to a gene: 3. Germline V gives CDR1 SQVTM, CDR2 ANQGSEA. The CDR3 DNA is TGCAGCGTTGAACTAGCGGAACGCACAGATACGCAGTATTTT. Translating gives CSVELAERTDTQYF.

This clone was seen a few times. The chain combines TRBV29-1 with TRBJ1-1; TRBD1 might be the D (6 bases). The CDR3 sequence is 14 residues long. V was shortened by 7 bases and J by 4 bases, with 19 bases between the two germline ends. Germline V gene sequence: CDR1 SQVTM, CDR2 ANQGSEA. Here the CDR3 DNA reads TGCAGCGGCCAAGCACAGGGTTGGGGCACTGAAGCTTTCTTT. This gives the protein CSGQAQGWGTEAFF.

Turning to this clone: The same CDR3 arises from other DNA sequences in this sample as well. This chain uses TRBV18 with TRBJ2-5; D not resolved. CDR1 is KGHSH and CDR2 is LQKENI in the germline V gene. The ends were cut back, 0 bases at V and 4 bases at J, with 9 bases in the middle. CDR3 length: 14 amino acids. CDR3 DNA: TGTGCCAGCTCACCACCAGGAGTTAGAGAGACCCAGTACTTC. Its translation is CASSPPGVRETQYF.

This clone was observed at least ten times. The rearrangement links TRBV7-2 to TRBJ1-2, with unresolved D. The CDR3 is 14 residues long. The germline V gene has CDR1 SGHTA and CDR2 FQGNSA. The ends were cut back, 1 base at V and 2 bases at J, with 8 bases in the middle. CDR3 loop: CASSLDGSNYGYTF. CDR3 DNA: TGTGCCAGCAGCTTAGACGGCAGCAACTATGGCTACACCTTC.

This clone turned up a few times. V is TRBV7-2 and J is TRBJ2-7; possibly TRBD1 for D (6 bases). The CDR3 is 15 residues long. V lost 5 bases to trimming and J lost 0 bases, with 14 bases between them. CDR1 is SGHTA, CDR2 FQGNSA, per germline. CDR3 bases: TGTGCCAGCAGCCTAGATGCAGGGGCCTCCTACGAGCAGTACTTC. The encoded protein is CASSLDAGASYEQYF.